Described below is a single TCR beta chain sequence and its context. The antigen is not known. These data belong to a study of OX40 agonist ivuxolimab in advanced cancers. Background on the study: Across the patients, intravenous ivuxolimab was delivered every 2 weeks at 0.01 to 10 mg/kg. Overall study results and limits: Circulating CD4+ and CD8+ T cells showed clonal expansion by week 6 at 0.1 to 3.0 mg/kg. CD8+ T cells showed, on average, more clonal expansion than CD4+ cells. Undetermined was the antigen specificity of the expanded peripheral T cells.

Measured with immunoSEQ multiplex PCR; TCRdb has only the in-frame clones, and not every one. The table shows roughly 59,000 clones, with 84% occurring only once. Germline CDR1 is SGDLS and CDR2 is YYNGEE. V shed 9 bases, J shed 4 bases, and the junction held 18 bases outside the gene matches. This CDR3 is 16 amino acids long. The rearrangement links TRBV9 to TRBJ2-5, with 7 nucleotides matching TRBD2. The sequencing used CD4+ or CD8+ T cells sorted from blood, collected in a trial of the OX40 agonist ivuxolimab. The clonotype originates from an adult with an advanced solid tumor such as melanoma, head and neck, liver or kidney cancer. The CDR3 spells CAIDRTSRGSAETQYF. The CDR3, as DNA: TGTGCCATCGATAGGACTAGTCGGGGTTCAGCAGAGACCCAGTACTTC. The full variable domain, in which reference TRBV9 and TRBJ2-5 provide the parts outside the CDR3, is DSGVTQTPKHLITATGQRVTLRCSPRSGDLSVYWYQQSLDQGLQFLIQYYNGEERAKGNILERFSAQQFPDLHSELNLSSLELGDSALYFCAIDRTSRGSAETQYFGPGTRLLVL.